Listed below are T cell receptor beta chains from one sample, sequenced in a study of a mutant IDH1 vaccine in newly diagnosed glioma. The antigens these receptors bind are not known. Clones were sequenced by immunoSEQ multiplex PCR, and TCRdb holds only the in-frame ones, with some missing. The sample includes approximately 60,000 clones, 80% to 85% of them seen just once. Here the sequenced sample was PBMCs, taken from a glioma patient whose treatment included an IDH1 peptide vaccine. These receptors were collected from a man between 25 and 39 years old with glioma. Each CDR3 is given without its conserved first and last residue. Fields, in order: V gene, clone size, CDR3 protein. Some rows mark clone size as missing; the rest say once, few, many or name a class of expanded clone.

v_call: TRBV4-1
clone_size: .
cdr3_aa: ASSSGTGLPSGANVLT

v_call: TRBV18
clone_size: once
cdr3_aa: ASSPPRQKTIYGYT

v_call: TRBV18
clone_size: .
cdr3_aa: ASSLGTVEGNTIY

v_call: TRBV9
clone_size: .
cdr3_aa: ASSVAAGLAEKLF

v_call: TRBV19
clone_size: .
cdr3_aa: ASSKGTGSGANVLT

v_call: TRBV4-2
clone_size: .
cdr3_aa: ASSQLGEEDTQY

v_call: TRBV5-1
clone_size: .
cdr3_aa: ASSSDSIEQY

v_call: TRBV6-1
clone_size: .
cdr3_aa: ASSERAGVILWGRF

v_call: TRBV18
clone_size: .
cdr3_aa: ASSPPGQAPSTQH

v_call: TRBV5-6
clone_size: .
cdr3_aa: ASSLVGQGRSGANVLT

v_call: TRBV28
clone_size: once
cdr3_aa: ASSASTGSKNNEQF

v_call: TRBV13
clone_size: few
cdr3_aa: ASSLGDTGYT

v_call: TRBV5-1
clone_size: few
cdr3_aa: ASSLEGLPNTGELF

v_call: TRBV28
clone_size: .
cdr3_aa: ASNRGGPNNEQF

v_call: TRBV9
clone_size: .
cdr3_aa: ASSAPGGYT

v_call: TRBV5-1
clone_size: .
cdr3_aa: ASSLSPYSNQPQH

v_call: TRBV11-2
clone_size: .
cdr3_aa: ASSPYPRIRDYEQY

v_call: TRBV6-5
clone_size: .
cdr3_aa: ASRQTGNYGYT

v_call: TRBV5-4
clone_size: .
cdr3_aa: ASSPGVSGTYNSPLH

v_call: TRBV7-9
clone_size: .
cdr3_aa: ASRKAGAGDEKLF

v_call: TRBV4-1
clone_size: .
cdr3_aa: ASSQDRRSSGNTIY

v_call: TRBV7-8
clone_size: .
cdr3_aa: ASSLISVGKRIY

v_call: TRBV5-1
clone_size: .
cdr3_aa: ASSLQAANTGELF

v_call: TRBV5-5
clone_size: .
cdr3_aa: ASRSGGNTEAF

v_call: TRBV9
clone_size: few
cdr3_aa: ASSVAASGADTQY

v_call: TRBV30
clone_size: few
cdr3_aa: AWSSLNRDRAF

v_call: TRBV10-1
clone_size: few
cdr3_aa: ASSEGNQPQH

v_call: TRBV5-6
clone_size: .
cdr3_aa: ASSLTGYSTDTQY

v_call: TRBV30
clone_size: .
cdr3_aa: AWSPRVFTGPQY

v_call: TRBV11-3
clone_size: once
cdr3_aa: ASSLTGNNSPLH

v_call: TRBV13
clone_size: .
cdr3_aa: ASSRQGWNIQY

v_call: TRBV5-1
clone_size: .
cdr3_aa: ASSSGLQGTQY

v_call: TRBV11-2
clone_size: .
cdr3_aa: ASSQLRVDTGELF

v_call: TRBV7-8
clone_size: .
cdr3_aa: ASSPVGGGLKTQY

v_call: TRBV2
clone_size: .
cdr3_aa: ASSEGLGTGGLNTEAF

v_call: TRBV6-1
clone_size: .
cdr3_aa: ASSEVRIMNTEAF

v_call: TRBV19
clone_size: .
cdr3_aa: ASSSRYNEQF

v_call: TRBV5-1
clone_size: few
cdr3_aa: ASSLGDRVGNQPQH

v_call: TRBV7-9
clone_size: .
cdr3_aa: ASSLSRTGGNTEAF

v_call: TRBV5-8
clone_size: .
cdr3_aa: ASSFIRDSHYEQY

v_call: TRBV7-8
clone_size: .
cdr3_aa: ASSPLGGDRTDTQY

v_call: TRBV9
clone_size: .
cdr3_aa: ASSVSGGSKNIQY

v_call: TRBV30
clone_size: .
cdr3_aa: AWSVPGGDYGYT

v_call: TRBV14
clone_size: .
cdr3_aa: ASSQVLEQGGLETQY

v_call: TRBV11-2
clone_size: .
cdr3_aa: ASSLPTSYGDEQY

v_call: TRBV6-6
clone_size: .
cdr3_aa: ASSYARSGTGELF

v_call: TRBV19
clone_size: .
cdr3_aa: ASSTTGTVSNQPQH

v_call: TRBV6-5
clone_size: .
cdr3_aa: ASSYGSGRANYGYT

v_call: TRBV27
clone_size: .
cdr3_aa: ASSLRGTGGVETQY

v_call: TRBV19
clone_size: .
cdr3_aa: ASSIQAGGRHEQY

v_call: TRBV13
clone_size: .
cdr3_aa: ASSSRDTGGGAYEQY

v_call: TRBV5-6
clone_size: .
cdr3_aa: ASSLVSEETQY

v_call: TRBV5-1
clone_size: .
cdr3_aa: ASSFLSGGEFGEQF

v_call: TRBV5-6
clone_size: .
cdr3_aa: ASSLASGGVYNEQF

v_call: TRBV5-6
clone_size: .
cdr3_aa: ASSLDGGTSGNTIY

v_call: TRBV6-1
clone_size: .
cdr3_aa: ASSAGGGNQPQH

v_call: TRBV12-5
clone_size: .
cdr3_aa: ASGTIQGGTGELF